This TCR beta chain stems from a study of CD8+ T cells in alopecia areata. Findings and caveats of the study: When scalp samples are sequenced, resident alphabeta T cells of normal skin are also captured. Across lesional scalp, and particularly alopecia totalis/universalis, clonality surpassed that of normal scalp.

In each case, RNA was isolated and then reverse transcribed into cDNA as the sequencing template. Profiling relied on immunoSEQ multiplex PCR, and the TCRdb table lists in-frame clones only, not all of them. The profile shows 98,000 or so clones, approximately 61% of them singletons. Lesional scalp punch biopsies and peripheral blood were collected from alopecia areata patients. PBMCs yielded sorted CD4+ and CD8+ T cells. Looked up from germline, CDR1 is SSHAT and CDR2 is FNYEAQ (reference sequence). The CDR3 sequence is 15 residues long. As to this clone: Its specificity is unknown. A junction boundary mismatches the germline segment, possibly from a read error.

The sequence was obtained from a human donor with alopecia areata. The sequenced sample consisted of NKG2D-low CD8+ T cells sorted from blood. The V and J genes are TRBV7-7 and TRBJ2-3; TRBD1 matches 8 bases. The CDR3 reads CASSLEGRGQDTQYF. CDR3 sequence (DNA): TGTGCTAGCAGCTTAGAGGGCAGGGGGCAAGATACGCAGTATTTT. Full variable domain (remainder filled in from reference TRBV7-7 and TRBJ2-3): GAGVSQSPRYKVTKRGQDVTLRCDPISSHATLYWYQQALGQGPEFLTYFNYEAQPDKSGLPSDRFSAERPEGSISTLTIQRTEQRDSAMYRCASSLEGRGQDTQYFGPGTRLTVL.